The T cell receptor (beta chain) under discussion was sequenced for a study of shared clonotypes between healthy human individuals. Study-wide results and limits: Among donors, the sharing of clonotypes was expected to be influenced by sequencing depth. Naive CD4 clonotype sharing across a few donors was roughly 5%.

It was across several immunoSEQ plates that each subset's genomic DNA was evenly split. Only in-frame clones appear in the TCRdb table, and some are missing; sequencing was by immunoSEQ multiplex PCR. The repertoire holds millions of clones, with more than 90% as singletons. CDR3 length equals 21 residues. Worth noting for this clone: The antigen is undetermined.

Sequenced: naive CD4+ T cells sorted from blood. The subset: CD45RA+ positively selected. The V gene is TRBV21-1, the J gene TRBJ1-3; the table's D gene call, TRBD1, was not cross checked with the DNA. TRBV21-1 is shown as a pseudogene. This TCR derives from a man younger than 30 in good health. CDR3 sequence (DNA): TGTGCCAGCAGCAAAGGAAATGGGACAGCGACTTTCTCCCGCTCTGGAAACACCATATATTTT. Amino acid sequence: CASSKGNGTATFSRSGNTIYF.